This record covers a single T cell receptor (beta chain). This sample was included in a study of control samples from healthy donors and cancer patients. This table comes from immunoSEQ multiplex PCR, and its TCRdb copy is limited to in-frame clones, with some not included. The sample lists about 84,000 clones; around 84% were seen once. J lost 2 bases, V lost 3 bases, and 9 bases had no gene match. CDR1 and CDR2 (germline): MDHEN, SYDVKM. CDR3 length: 16 residues. V and J are TRBV28 and TRBJ2-7; 8 nucleotides match TRBD1. Sequenced sample: PBMCs. This clonotype was obtained from a man aged 55 to 70 with head and neck cancer. The CDR3 sequence is CASSFLPDRETYEQYF. The CDR3 coding sequence is TGTGCCAGCAGTTTCCTCCCGGACAGGGAAACCTACGAGCAGTACTTC. Full variable domain (missing parts from reference TRBV28 and TRBJ2-7): DVKVTQSSRYLVKRTGEKVFLECVQDMDHENMFWYRQDPGLGLRLIYFSYDVKMKEKGDIPEGYSVSREKKERFSLILESASTNQTSMYLCASSFLPDRETYEQYFGPGTRLTVT.